The present TCR beta chain was sequenced within a study of blood T cell repertoires in COVID-19 (dated by TCRdb to between 2020 and 2021). About the study as a whole: Samples covering the acute and convalescent phases of COVID-19 were provided by collaborators in the United States, Italy and Spain. The material from the prospective study consisted of cDNA or gDNA derived from T cells, B-cell-depleted T cells, or PBMCs. Subjects who had been exposed to COVID-19, were actively infected with it, or had recovered from it provided the deeply sampled blood TCRbeta repertoires that made up the dataset. The repertoires were released in a freely available public database meant as a resource for research on the immune response to SARS-CoV-2. The samples were drawn from two sources: the first 160 participants of the ongoing ImmuneRACE study, and 1,200 or so subjects contributed by 6 global collaborators. A de-identified subject ID, COVID-19 status, age in years and sex were almost always included in the sample metadata. Where available, HLA class I and class II types were taken from metadata supplied by the sample provider and were not determined by assay-based typing.

TCRbeta CDR3 regions were amplified from genomic DNA using the immunoSEQ Assay, a bias-controlled multiplex PCR. The published analysis was carried out like this. Nucleated cell counts per sample were estimated from amplification of reference gene primers within the assay. To quantify the absolute abundance of each unique TCRbeta CDR3 rearrangement, sequence reads were collapsed and filtered. For each sample, productive Simpson clonality was calculated as the square root of Simpson's diversity index across productive rearrangements. As stored in TCRdb, this immuneACCESS dataset retains in-frame rearrangements with V and J assigned. A fraction of the clones does not appear; measured against another copy, unresolved V genes explain less than half of the discrepancy, and the remainder lacks a known reason. V and J calls and clone size follow that table, whereas D and trimming were derived from the DNA. This sample comprises approximately 67,000 clones, about 87% of them detected only once. Around 5.3% of the sample goes to the ten largest clones.

A single count supports this clone. No antigen is known for it. Base quality data are lacking; no much larger clone is found one base away. The paper as a whole reports these results and caveats: The quantity of clinical and demographic metadata differed by source and by participant and was supplied without curation.

Whole blood was collected in K2EDTA tubes by collaborating institutions according to the institutions' own protocols. For TCRbeta analysis, collaborators shipped samples as frozen whole blood, isolated PBMCs, or DNA extracted from either of those sample types. The clonotype was recovered from a man aged 50-60 years with active COVID-19. Material: peripheral blood.

The DNA is TGTGCCAGCAGTTCCCCTAACAGGGATACCGAGACCCAGTACTTC. Its protein reads: CASSSPNRDTETQYF. Recombination joined TRBV28 with TRBJ2-5; possibly the D gene is TRBD1, per 6 matching bases. CDR1 and CDR2 are drawn from the germline V gene: MDHEN, SYDVKM. Inclusive of the bounding cysteine and phenylalanine, the CDR3 is 15 residues long. Only the CDR3 part of the read is kept: 45 bases, read in frame from the first base. Relative to germline, V is 4 bases shorter and J is 5 bases shorter, with 17 bases between their ends.